The clone carrying this TCR beta chain turned up a few times. No antigen is known for it. The data were obtained in a study of beta chain features in type 1 diabetes. About the study: Healthy donors resembled patients in age, gender and cell yields. Sorted cells examined across all samples numbered 107,917,701.

J lost 0 bases, V lost 2 bases, and 7 bases had no gene match. CDR1 is MGHRA and CDR2 is YSYEKL in the germline V gene. The CDR3 contains 16 residues. Study observations and caveats: Among patients with Type 1 diabetes, TCRB CDR3s were moderately but significantly shorter in every one of the four CD4+ subsets.

The entirety of the isolated RNA underwent reverse transcription, so expressed TCRB transcripts were sequenced. TCRdb's table, derived via immunoSEQ multiplex PCR, lists solely in-frame clones and lacks some. Seen here are just under 150,000 clones, over 9.5% observed once, and the top ten hold around 1.2%. The clonotype comes from a man aged 18 to 30 in good health. The specimen was naive CD4+ T cells from blood. The V and J genes are TRBV4-1 and TRBJ2-7, with 7 bases that match TRBD1. The chain's CDR3 is CASSQTVGQISYEQYF. Written as DNA, the CDR3 is TGCGCCAGCAGCCAAACCGTGGGACAGATCTCCTACGAGCAGTACTTC.